One sample yielded the 10 T cell receptor beta chains listed below, sequenced in a study of blood T cell repertoires in COVID-19. The protocol was immunoSEQ multiplex PCR, while the TCRdb copy is restricted to in-frame clones and leaves out a portion. The sample contains fewer than 35,000 clones, 80% to 95% of which appear only once. Sequencing used peripheral blood. These receptors were collected from a man aged 60-69 years with acute or convalescent COVID-19.

The chain uses TRBV11-2 and TRBJ1-4; no clear D gene. Germline CDR1 and CDR2: SGHAT and FQNNGV. The CDR3 contains 16 residues. The V and J ends lost 0 bases and 0 bases respectively, with 8 bases between them. The CDR3 DNA sequence: TGTGCCAGCAGCTTAGACGGGAGTGCAACTAATGAAAAACTGTTTTTT. It translates to CASSLDGSATNEKLFF.

The chain joins TRBV4-2 to TRBJ2-1; a possible D gene is TRBD2 (6 bases). The CDR3 extends over 13 amino acids. Trimming shortened V by 4 bases and J by 4 bases, and 8 bases separated the two germline ends. Germline-derived CDR1 and CDR2 are LGHNA and YNFKEQ. CDR3: CASSLGTYNEQFF. CDR3 DNA sequence: TGTGCCAGCAGCCTCGGGACTTACAATGAGCAGTTCTTC.

The chain carries TRBV6-4 and TRBJ2-3, with D unclear. CDR1 and CDR2 from the germline V gene are MRHNA and SNTAGT. Trimming took 3 bases from V and 0 from J, leaving 13 bases between them. This CDR3 comprises 16 residues. The CDR3 spells CASSDGGSPSTDTQYF. The DNA of the CDR3 is TGTGCCAGCAGTGATGGCGGCAGCCCTAGCACAGATACGCAGTATTTT.

The rearrangement links TRBV3-1 (or the pseudogene TRBV3-2) to TRBJ2-7; 10 bases match TRBD1. CDR1 is LGHDT and CDR2 is YNNKEL in the germline V gene (reference sequence). This CDR3 has 14 amino acids. V was clipped by 5 bases and J by 3 bases; unmatched bases: 4. Here the CDR3 reads CASSVRDRGYEQYF. As DNA, the CDR3 is TGTGCCAGCAGCGTCAGGGACAGGGGCTACGAGCAGTACTTC.

The V call is TRBV5-1, the J call TRBJ2-7; 12 nucleotides align to TRBD1. CDR3 length equals 15 residues. With V trimmed by 4 bases and J by 2 bases, 4 bases remained unmatched. Germline CDR1 and CDR2: SGHRS and YFSETQ. The CDR3 reads CASSRGTGGTYEQYF. CDR3 nucleotides: TGCGCCAGCAGCCGAGGGACAGGGGGCACCTACGAGCAGTACTTC.

The table lists this clone with a count of one. The J gene is TRBJ2-1, the V gene TRBV27; D gene uncertain. Trimming shortened V by 4 bases and J by 4 bases, and 11 bases separated the two germline ends. Germline assignment: CDR1 MNHEY and CDR2 SMNVEV (reference sequence). This CDR3 contains 14 residues. This CDR3 reads CASSSTDIYNEQFF. CDR3 nucleotide sequence: TGTGCCAGCAGTTCTACCGACATTTACAATGAGCAGTTCTTC.

Here the CDR3 DNA reads TGTGCCAGCAGCAAATCCACTAGCGGAATCATGGGGGAGCAGTACGTC. Residues: CASSKSTSGIMGEQYV. The chain uses TRBV21-1 and TRBJ2-7; TRBD2, the table's D call, was not compared with the DNA. TRBV21-1 is deemed a pseudogene. The length of the CDR3 is 16 residues.

V gene TRBV7-2 combines with J gene TRBJ2-7; the D gene is possibly TRBD1 (5 bases). The CDR3 extends over 16 amino acids. V lost 0 bases to trimming and J lost 3 bases, with 15 bases between them. Germline V lookup: CDR1 SGHTA, CDR2 FQGNSA. CDR3 nucleotides: TGTGCCAGCAGCTTAGCGCTAGGGGTATACGGCTACGAGCAGTACTTC. Residues: CASSLALGVYGYEQYF.

The gene calls are TRBV9 and TRBJ2-1; maybe TRBD2 (5 bases). The CDR3 sequence is 12 residues long. Germline V gene lookup returns CDR1 SGDLS and CDR2 YYNGEE. With 0 bases removed from V and 14 bases from J, the gap between germline ends came to 12 bases. CDR3 in DNA: TGTGCCAGCAGCGTAGGTCAGAGGGAGAAGTTCTTC. It encodes CASSVGQREKFF.

This clone appeared once. The chain has TRBV5-1 and TRBJ1-2; D may be TRBD1 (6 bases). Germline V lookup: CDR1 SGHRS, CDR2 YFSETQ. The CDR3 has 14 residues. The V end was cut by 1 base, the J end by 7 bases, with 14 bases between. The CDR3: CASSLSAGDSGYTF. CDR3 DNA sequence: TGCGCCAGCAGCTTGTCGGCAGGGGATTCTGGCTACACCTTC.